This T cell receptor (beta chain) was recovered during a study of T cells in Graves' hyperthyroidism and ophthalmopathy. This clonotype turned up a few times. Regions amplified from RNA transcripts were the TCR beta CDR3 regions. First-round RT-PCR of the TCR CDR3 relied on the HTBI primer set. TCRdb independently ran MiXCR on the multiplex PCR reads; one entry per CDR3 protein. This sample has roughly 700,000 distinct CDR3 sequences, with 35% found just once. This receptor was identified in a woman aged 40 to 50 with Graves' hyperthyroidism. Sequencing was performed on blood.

The CDR3 coding sequence is TGTGCCAGCAGCGGGGGACAGGGGGCCGGCACCGGGGAGCTGTTTTTT. Protein product: CASSGGQGAGTGELFF. The chain is built from TRBV5-4 and TRBJ2-2; 12 nucleotides line up with TRBD1. This CDR3 contains 16 residues. The V gene end was trimmed by 4 bases and the J gene end by 4 bases; junction bases not matched to a gene: 5. Germline CDR1 reads SGHNT; CDR2 reads YYREEE (reference sequence). Full variable domain (rest looked up from reference TRBV5-4 and TRBJ2-2): ETGVTQSPTHLIKTRGQQVTLRCSSQSGHNTVSWYQQALGQGPQFIFQYYREEENGRGNFPPRFSGLQFPNYSSELNVNALELDDSALYLCASSGGQGAGTGELFFGEGSRLTVL.